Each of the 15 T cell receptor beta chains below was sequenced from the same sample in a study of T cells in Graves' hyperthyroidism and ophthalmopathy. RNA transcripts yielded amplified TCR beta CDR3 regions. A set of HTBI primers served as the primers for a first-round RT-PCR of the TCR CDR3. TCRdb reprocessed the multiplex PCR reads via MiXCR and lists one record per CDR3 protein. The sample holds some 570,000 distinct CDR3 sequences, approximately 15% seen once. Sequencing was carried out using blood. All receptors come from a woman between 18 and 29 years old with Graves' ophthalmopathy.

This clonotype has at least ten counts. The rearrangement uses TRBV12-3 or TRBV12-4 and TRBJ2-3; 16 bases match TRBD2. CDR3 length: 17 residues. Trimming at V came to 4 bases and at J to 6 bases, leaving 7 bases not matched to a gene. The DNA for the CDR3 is TGTGCCAGCAGTTCAACCGGGACTAGCGGGAGGGTTGATACGCAGTATTTT. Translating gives CASSSTGTSGRVDTQYF.

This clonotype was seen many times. The CDR3 DNA reads as TGTGCCAGCAGCTACCAGGGTAGGGAAGCTTTCTTT. The encoded protein is CASSYQGREAFF. The genes are TRBV7-3 and TRBJ1-1, with a weak D call TRBD1 (5 bases). CDR3 length equals 12 residues. V gave up 4 bases and J gave up 8 bases, with 11 bases separating them. Germline CDR1 reads SGHTA; CDR2 reads FQGTGA.

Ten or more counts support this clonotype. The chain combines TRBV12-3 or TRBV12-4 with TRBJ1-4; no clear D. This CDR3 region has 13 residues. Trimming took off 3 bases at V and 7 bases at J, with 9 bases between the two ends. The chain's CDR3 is CASSLRPGEKLFF. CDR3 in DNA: TGTGCCAGCAGTTTGCGGCCTGGTGAAAAACTGTTTTTT.

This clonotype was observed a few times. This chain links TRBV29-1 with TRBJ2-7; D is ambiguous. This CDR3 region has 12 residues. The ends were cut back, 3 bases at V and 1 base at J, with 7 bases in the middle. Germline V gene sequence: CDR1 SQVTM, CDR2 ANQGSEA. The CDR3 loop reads CSVEEASYEQYF. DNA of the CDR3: TGCAGCGTTGAGGAAGCTTCCTACGAGCAGTACTTC.

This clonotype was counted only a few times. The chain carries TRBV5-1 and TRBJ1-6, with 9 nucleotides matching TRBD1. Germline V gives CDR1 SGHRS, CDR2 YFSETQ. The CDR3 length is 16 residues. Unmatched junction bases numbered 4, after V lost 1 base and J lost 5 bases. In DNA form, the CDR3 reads TGCGCCAGCAGCTTGACAGGGGGCATGGATAATTCACCCCTCCACTTT. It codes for CASSLTGGMDNSPLHF.

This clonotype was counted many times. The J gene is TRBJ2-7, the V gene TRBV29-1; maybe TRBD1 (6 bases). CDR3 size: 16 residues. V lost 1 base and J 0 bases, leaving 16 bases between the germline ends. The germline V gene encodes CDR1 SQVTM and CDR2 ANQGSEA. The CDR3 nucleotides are TGCAGCGTTGAAGTAGCAGCGACAGGATTCTCCTACGAGCAGTACTTC. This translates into CSVEVAATGFSYEQYF.

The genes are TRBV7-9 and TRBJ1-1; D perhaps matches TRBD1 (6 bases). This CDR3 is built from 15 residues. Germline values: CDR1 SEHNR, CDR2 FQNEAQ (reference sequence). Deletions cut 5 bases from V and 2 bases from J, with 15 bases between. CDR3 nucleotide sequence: TGTGCCAGCAGCCCAGGGAGGGGGGAAAACACTGAAGCTTTCTTT. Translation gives CASSPGRGENTEAFF.

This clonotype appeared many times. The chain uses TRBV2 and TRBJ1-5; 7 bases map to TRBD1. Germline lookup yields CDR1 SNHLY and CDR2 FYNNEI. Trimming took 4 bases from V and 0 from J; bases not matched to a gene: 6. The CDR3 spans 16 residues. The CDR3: CASSVGQVNSNQPQHF. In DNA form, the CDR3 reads TGTGCCAGCAGTGTAGGACAGGTGAATAGCAATCAGCCCCAGCATTTT.

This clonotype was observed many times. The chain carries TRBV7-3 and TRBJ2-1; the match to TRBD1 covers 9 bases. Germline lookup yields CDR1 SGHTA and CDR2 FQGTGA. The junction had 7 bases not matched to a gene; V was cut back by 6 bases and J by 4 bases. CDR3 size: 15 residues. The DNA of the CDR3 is TGTGCCAGCAGTTCGACCGGGACAGGGTACAATGAGCAGTTCTTC. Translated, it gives CASSSTGTGYNEQFF.

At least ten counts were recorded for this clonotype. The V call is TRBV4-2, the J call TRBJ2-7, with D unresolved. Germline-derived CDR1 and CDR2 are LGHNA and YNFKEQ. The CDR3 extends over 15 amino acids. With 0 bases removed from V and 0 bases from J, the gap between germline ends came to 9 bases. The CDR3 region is CASSQDGPFSYEQYF. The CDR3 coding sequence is TGTGCCAGCAGCCAAGATGGGCCATTCTCCTACGAGCAGTACTTC.

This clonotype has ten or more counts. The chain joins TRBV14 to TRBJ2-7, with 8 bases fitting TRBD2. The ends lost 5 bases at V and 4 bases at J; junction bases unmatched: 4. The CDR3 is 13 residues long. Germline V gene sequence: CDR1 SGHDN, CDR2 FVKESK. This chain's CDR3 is CASSERERYEQYF. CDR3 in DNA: TGTGCCAGCAGCGAGCGGGAGCGTTACGAGCAGTACTTC.

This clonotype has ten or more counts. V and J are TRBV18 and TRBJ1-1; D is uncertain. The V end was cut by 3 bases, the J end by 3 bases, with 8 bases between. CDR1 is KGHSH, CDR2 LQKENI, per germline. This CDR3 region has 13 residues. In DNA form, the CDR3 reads TGTGCCAGCTCACCGCAGGCGGACACTGAAGCTTTCTTT. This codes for CASSPQADTEAFF.

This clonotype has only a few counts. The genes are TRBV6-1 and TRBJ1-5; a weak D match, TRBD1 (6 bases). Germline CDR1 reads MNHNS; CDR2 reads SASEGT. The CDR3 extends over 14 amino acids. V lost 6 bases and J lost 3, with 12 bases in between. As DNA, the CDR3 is TGTGCCAGCAGACCCGGGACAATCAATCAGCCCCAGCATTTT. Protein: CASRPGTINQPQHF.

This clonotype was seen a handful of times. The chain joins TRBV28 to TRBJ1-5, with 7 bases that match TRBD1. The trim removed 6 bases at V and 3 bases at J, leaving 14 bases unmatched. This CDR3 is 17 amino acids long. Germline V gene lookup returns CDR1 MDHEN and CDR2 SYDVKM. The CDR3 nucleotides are TGTGCCAGCAGACAACGAAAGAGGACAGGACCCAATCAGCCCCAGCATTTT. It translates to CASRQRKRTGPNQPQHF.

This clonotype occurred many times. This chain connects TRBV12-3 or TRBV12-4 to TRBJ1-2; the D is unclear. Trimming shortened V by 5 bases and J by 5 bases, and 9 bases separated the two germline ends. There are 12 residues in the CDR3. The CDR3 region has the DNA TGTGCCAGCAGTCCTACTAGATATGGCTACACCTTC. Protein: CASSPTRYGYTF.